A selection of T cell receptor beta chains follows, all from one sample in a study of Tregs in tolerant kidney transplant recipients. The data were produced by immunoSEQ multiplex PCR, yet TCRdb's version contains in-frame clones alone and is incomplete. The table records under 100,000 clones, around nine tenths of them present only once. Sequencing was performed on CD8+ T cells from blood. These TCRs come from a human donor in good health. Both conserved end residues are part of each CDR3. D genes are given only for firm matches. Not every row has a clone size; where given, it reads once, few, many or a size class.

V gene,J gene,clone size,D gene,CDR3 DNA,CDR3 protein
TRBV27,TRBJ1-2,NA,TRBD1,TGTACCAGCAGTCCGGACAGGGGGTACTATGGCTACACCTTC,CTSSPDRGYYGYTF
TRBV5-1,TRBJ2-7,NA,TRBD2,TGCGCCAGCAGCTTGGCCGGGGGGACGCCCCCGTACGAGCAGTACTTC,CASSLAGGTPPYEQYF
TRBV18,TRBJ2-5,NA,TRBD1,TGTGCCAGCTCGAACGGACAGGGGAGGGGAGAGACCCAGTACTTC,CASSNGQGRGETQYF
TRBV9,TRBJ1-2,NA,NA,TGTGCCAGCAGCGCCGACGGAAACGCTAACTATGGCTACACCTTC,CASSADGNANYGYTF
TRBV9,TRBJ1-2,NA,TRBD1,TGTGCCAGCAGCGGTAGGACAGGGGTGATCTATGGCTACACCTTC,CASSGRTGVIYGYTF
TRBV4-1,TRBJ1-1,NA,TRBD1,TGCGCCAGCAGCCAAGAAAGGACAGGTTTTAAGGCTGAAGCTTTCTTT,CASSQERTGFKAEAFF
TRBV2,TRBJ1-3,NA,NA,TGTGCCAGCAGTGGCCCGGACAGTAGTTGGCGGAACACCATATATTTT,CASSGPDSSWRNTIYF
TRBV19,TRBJ2-3,NA,TRBD1,TGTGCCAGTAGTGCCGGGACAGGGGTGGCAGATACGCAGTATTTT,CASSAGTGVADTQYF
TRBV7-9,TRBJ1-2,NA,TRBD1,TGTGCCAGCAGCCTCCAGGGGGATGGCTACACCTTC,CASSLQGDGYTF
TRBV30,TRBJ1-1,NA,TRBD1,TGTGCCGGGGACAGGGAGACGATCGAAGCTTTCTTT,CAGDRETIEAFF
TRBV6-5,TRBJ2-3,NA,TRBD2,TGTGCCAGCAGGACCGGGACTACGAGCACAGATACGCAGTATTTT,CASRTGTTSTDTQYF
TRBV2,TRBJ2-1,NA,TRBD1,TGTGCCATCCTAAATCCGGGACAGGGGGGCAATGAGCAGTTCTTC,CAILNPGQGGNEQFF
TRBV6-6,TRBJ1-2,NA,TRBD1,TGTGCCAGCAGCCCGACAGGGCTTTATGGCTACACCTTC,CASSPTGLYGYTF
TRBV4-1,TRBJ2-1,NA,TRBD2,TGCGCCAGCAGCCAAGGGGAGGGAAGTGAGCAGTTCTTC,CASSQGEGSEQFF
TRBV10-3,TRBJ2-2,NA,NA,TGTGCCGCCCACGGGAAACCCGGCCCCGGGGAGCTGTTTTTT,CAAHGKPGPGELFF
TRBV7-6,TRBJ1-1,NA,NA,TGTGCCAGCAGCTTAATGAGGTCAGGTCTATTCCAGAACACTGAAGCTTTCTTT,CASSLMRSGLFQNTEAFF
TRBV13,TRBJ1-3,NA,NA,TGTGCCAGCAGCTCCATTAGGGCGGGTTTTAACACCATATATTTT,CASSSIRAGFNTIYF
TRBV6-5,TRBJ1-1,NA,NA,TGTGCCAGCAGTTACTCGAGGGTAAGCGCGAACACTGAAGCTTTCTTT,CASSYSRVSANTEAFF
TRBV5-4,TRBJ1-1,NA,NA,TGTGCCAGCAGCGGGGGGGGGAACCTCGAAGCTTTCTTT,CASSGGGNLEAFF
TRBV5-6,TRBJ2-5,NA,NA,TGTGCCAGCAGCTGGGGACAGCTAAACGGGGGAGAAGAGACCCAGTACTTC,CASSWGQLNGGEETQYF
TRBV6-5,TRBJ1-5,NA,NA,TGTGCCAGCAGTTACTCAAGGGCCAGTGAAGGGGCCCAGCATTTT,CASSYSRASEGAQHF
TRBV5-4,TRBJ2-7,NA,TRBD1,TGTGCCAGCAGCCCGGGACAGGAGGGGCTTTACGAGCAGTACTTC,CASSPGQEGLYEQYF
TRBV5-6,TRBJ1-5,NA,NA,TGTGCCAGCAGCTTGGATAATCAGCCCCAGCATTTT,CASSLDNQPQHF
TRBV6-5,TRBJ2-7,NA,NA,TGTGCCAGCAGTTACAGGGACTCCTACGAGCAGTACTTC,CASSYRDSYEQYF
TRBV2,TRBJ1-5,NA,NA,TGTGCCAGCAGTGAAGGTGGACGAGGGTCCTATAGCAATCAGCCCCAGCATTTT,CASSEGGRGSYSNQPQHF
TRBV7-7,TRBJ2-3,NA,NA,TGTGCCAGCAGCTTAGCTGATAGAGCAGATACGCAGTATTTT,CASSLADRADTQYF
TRBV15,TRBJ2-1,NA,NA,TGTGCCACCACAGAGACGGGAGACAACAATGAGCAGTTCTTC,CATTETGDNNEQFF
TRBV19,TRBJ2-6,once,NA,TGTGCCAGTAGTACACGGGACTGGGTCTCTGGGGCCAACGTCCTGACTTTC,CASSTRDWVSGANVLTF
TRBV5-6,TRBJ1-2,NA,NA,TGTGCCAGCAGCCCGACGAGTCCGTTCTATGGCTACACCTTC,CASSPTSPFYGYTF
TRBV7-9,TRBJ1-3,few,NA,TGTGCCAGCAGCCCCGAAGCCGTCTATTACTCTGGAAACACCATATATTTT,CASSPEAVYYSGNTIYF
TRBV11-3,TRBJ1-1,NA,NA,TGTGCCAGCAGCCAAGACAGTTTGAACACTGAAGCTTTCTTT,CASSQDSLNTEAFF
TRBV7-9,TRBJ2-1,NA,TRBD1,TGTGCCAGCAGCACGACAGGGGGACCGTACAATGAGCAGTTCTTC,CASSTTGGPYNEQFF
TRBV20-1,TRBJ1-1,few,NA,TGCAGTGCCAAGACTAACACTGAAGCTTTCTTT,CSAKTNTEAFF
TRBV11-2,TRBJ2-4,NA,TRBD1,TGTGCCAGCAGCTTATGGGACAGTGTAAACATTCAGTACTTC,CASSLWDSVNIQYF
TRBV9,TRBJ2-7,NA,TRBD2,TGTGCCAGCAGCCCGGGGGGCTACGAGCAGTACTTC,CASSPGGYEQYF
TRBV6-5,TRBJ1-1,NA,TRBD1,TGTGCCAGCAGTTACCGCAGGGGGCAGAACACTGAAGCTTTCTTT,CASSYRRGQNTEAFF
TRBV5-4,TRBJ1-5,few,NA,TGTGCCAGCAGCTTGGAAGGTCAGCCCCAGCATTTT,CASSLEGQPQHF
TRBV5-1,TRBJ2-7,once,NA,TGCGCCAGCAGCTTACTAGCATTCTACGAGCAGTACTTC,CASSLLAFYEQYF
TRBV7-2,TRBJ2-1,once,TRBD2,TGTGCCAGCAGCCAACTAGCGGGAGGGCCTAATGAGCAGTTCTTC,CASSQLAGGPNEQFF
TRBV5-4,TRBJ1-3,NA,NA,TGTGCCAGCAGCTTCACTGGCTCTGGAAACACCATATATTTT,CASSFTGSGNTIYF
TRBV7-9,TRBJ1-1,NA,NA,TGTGCCAGCAGCTTACAGAACACTGAAGCTTTCTTT,CASSLQNTEAFF
TRBV13,TRBJ1-5,NA,NA,TGTGCCAGCAGCTTAGGGATAGGGAATCAGCCCCAGCATTTT,CASSLGIGNQPQHF
TRBV4-1,TRBJ2-1,NA,NA,TGCGCCAGCAGCCAAGAAGGGAACATTCGGAGCTACAATGAGCAGTTCTTC,CASSQEGNIRSYNEQFF
TRBV6-4,TRBJ2-6,few,NA,TGTGCCAGCAGTACAGACACCCGCTCTGGGGCCAACGTCCTGACTTTC,CASSTDTRSGANVLTF
TRBV27,TRBJ2-2,NA,NA,TGTGCCAGCAGTTTTCAACAGGGAGGGACCGGGGAGCTGTTTTTT,CASSFQQGGTGELFF
TRBV11-3,TRBJ2-1,NA,TRBD2,TGTGCCAGCAGCTTAAGTAGCGGGGGCCTATACAATGAGCAGTTCTTC,CASSLSSGGLYNEQFF
TRBV7-9,TRBJ2-7,NA,TRBD1,TGTGCCAGCAGCTTAGCGCCGGCAGGGGGTTCCTACGAGCAGTACTTC,CASSLAPAGGSYEQYF
TRBV19,TRBJ2-1,NA,NA,TGTGCCAGTAGTCCTTCCCTAGCAGTCCATGAGCAGTTCTTC,CASSPSLAVHEQFF
TRBV19,TRBJ1-5,NA,NA,TGTGCCAGTAGTATAGTAAACAGGGATAGCAATCAGCCCCAGCATTTT,CASSIVNRDSNQPQHF
TRBV10-2,TRBJ2-1,NA,NA,TGCGCCAGCAGTGGGAGGAGCTCCTACAATGAGCAGTTCTTC,CASSGRSSYNEQFF
TRBV4-1,TRBJ1-2,NA,NA,TGCGCCAGCAGCCAAGGAGCAACAGGGAACTATGGCTACACCTTC,CASSQGATGNYGYTF
TRBV11-3,TRBJ2-1,NA,NA,TGTGCCAGCAGCTTAGATGGGGGCAATGAGCAGTTCTTC,CASSLDGGNEQFF
TRBV29-1,TRBJ2-3,NA,TRBD1,TGCAGCGTTGAAGATTGGCAGGGGGTTAACGCAGATACGCAGTATTTT,CSVEDWQGVNADTQYF
TRBV15,TRBJ2-7,NA,TRBD1,TGTGCCACCAGCAGAGACAGGGGGCCATTCTACGAGCAGTACTTC,CATSRDRGPFYEQYF